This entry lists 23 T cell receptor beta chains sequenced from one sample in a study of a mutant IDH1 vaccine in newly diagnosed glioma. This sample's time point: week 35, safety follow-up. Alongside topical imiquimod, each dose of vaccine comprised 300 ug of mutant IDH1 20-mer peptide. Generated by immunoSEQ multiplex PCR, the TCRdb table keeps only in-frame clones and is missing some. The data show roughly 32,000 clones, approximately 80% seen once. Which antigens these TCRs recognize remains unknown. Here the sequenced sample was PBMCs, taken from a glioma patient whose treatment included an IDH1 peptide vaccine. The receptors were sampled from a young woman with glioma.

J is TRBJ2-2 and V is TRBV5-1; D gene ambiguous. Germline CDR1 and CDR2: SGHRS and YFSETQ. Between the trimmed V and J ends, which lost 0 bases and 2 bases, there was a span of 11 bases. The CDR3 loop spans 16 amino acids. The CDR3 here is CASSLGHYPNTGELFF. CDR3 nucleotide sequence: TGCGCCAGCAGCTTGGGGCATTACCCCAACACCGGGGAGCTGTTTTTT.

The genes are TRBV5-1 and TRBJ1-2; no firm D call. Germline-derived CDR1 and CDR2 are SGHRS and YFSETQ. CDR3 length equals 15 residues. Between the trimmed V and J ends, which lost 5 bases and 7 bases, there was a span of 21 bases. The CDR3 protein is CASRELEGTGGGYTF. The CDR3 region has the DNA TGCGCCAGCAGAGAATTGGAGGGTACGGGTGGTGGCTACACCTTC.

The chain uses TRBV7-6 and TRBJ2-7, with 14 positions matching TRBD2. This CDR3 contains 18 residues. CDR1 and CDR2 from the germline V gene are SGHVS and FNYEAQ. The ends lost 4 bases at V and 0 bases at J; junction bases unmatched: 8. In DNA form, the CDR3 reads TGTGCCAGCAGCTCGAGGGGACTAGCGGGGGCACCCTCCTACGAGCAGTACTTC. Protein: CASSSRGLAGAPSYEQYF.

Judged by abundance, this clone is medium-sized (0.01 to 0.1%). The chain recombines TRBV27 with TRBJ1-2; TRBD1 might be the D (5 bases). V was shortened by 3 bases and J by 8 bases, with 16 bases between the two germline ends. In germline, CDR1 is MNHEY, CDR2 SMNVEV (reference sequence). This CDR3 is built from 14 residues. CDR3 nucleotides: TGTGCCAGCAGTTTGGTCATGGGAGCAGGGGGCTACACCTTC. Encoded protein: CASSLVMGAGGYTF.

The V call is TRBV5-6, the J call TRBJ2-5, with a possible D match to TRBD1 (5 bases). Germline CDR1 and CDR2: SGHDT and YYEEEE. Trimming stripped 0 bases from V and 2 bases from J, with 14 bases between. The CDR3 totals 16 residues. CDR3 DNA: TGTGCCAGCAGCTTGGAAGCGACAGCCCAACAAGAGACCCAGTACTTC. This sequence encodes CASSLEATAQQETQYF.

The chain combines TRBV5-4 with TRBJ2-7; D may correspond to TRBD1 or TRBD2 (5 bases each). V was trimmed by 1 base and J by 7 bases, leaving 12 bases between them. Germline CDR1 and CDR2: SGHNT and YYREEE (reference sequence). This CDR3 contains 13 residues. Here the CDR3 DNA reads TGTGCCAGCAGCTTGTTTGGGGACCGGGAGCAGTACTTC. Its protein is CASSLFGDREQYF.

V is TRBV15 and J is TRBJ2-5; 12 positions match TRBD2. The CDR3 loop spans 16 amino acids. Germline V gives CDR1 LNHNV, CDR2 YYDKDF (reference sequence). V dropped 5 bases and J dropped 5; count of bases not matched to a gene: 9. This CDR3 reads CATSGASGRAVETQYF. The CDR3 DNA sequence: TGTGCCACCAGCGGGGCTAGCGGGAGGGCCGTGGAGACCCAGTACTTC. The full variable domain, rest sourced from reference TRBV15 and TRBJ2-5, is DAMVIQNPRYQVTQFGKPVTLSCSQTLNHNVMYWYQQKSSQAPKLLFHYYDKDFNNEADTPDNFQSRRPNTSFCFLDIRSPGLGDTAMYLCATSGASGRAVETQYFGPGTRLLVL.

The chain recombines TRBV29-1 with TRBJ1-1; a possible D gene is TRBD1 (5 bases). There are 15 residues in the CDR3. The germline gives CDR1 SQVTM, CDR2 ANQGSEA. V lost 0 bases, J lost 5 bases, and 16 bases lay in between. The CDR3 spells CSVEDGTFGGTEAFF. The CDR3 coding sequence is TGCAGCGTTGAAGATGGGACTTTCGGAGGGACTGAAGCTTTCTTT.

DNA of the CDR3: TGTGCCAGCAGTTTCCCCGTCCCTAACTATGGCTACACCTTC. It codes for CASSFPVPNYGYTF. This rearrangement joins TRBV28 to TRBJ1-2; D uncertain. CDR1 and CDR2 from the germline V gene are MDHEN and SYDVKM. The V end lost 3 bases, the J end lost 0 bases, and 8 bases lay between the germline ends. CDR3 length: 14 residues.

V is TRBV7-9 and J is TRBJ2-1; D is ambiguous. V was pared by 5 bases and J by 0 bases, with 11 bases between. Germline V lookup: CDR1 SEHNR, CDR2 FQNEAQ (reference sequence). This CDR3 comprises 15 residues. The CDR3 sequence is CASSIAASSYNEQFF. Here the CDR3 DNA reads TGTGCCAGCAGCATCGCGGCTAGCTCCTACAATGAGCAGTTCTTC.

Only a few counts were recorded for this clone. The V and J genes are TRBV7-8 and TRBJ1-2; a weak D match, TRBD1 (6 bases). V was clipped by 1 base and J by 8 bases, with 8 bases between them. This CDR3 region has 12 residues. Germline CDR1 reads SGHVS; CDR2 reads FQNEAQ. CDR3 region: CASSLDRVGYTF. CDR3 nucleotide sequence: TGTGCCAGCAGCTTAGACAGGGTCGGCTACACCTTC.

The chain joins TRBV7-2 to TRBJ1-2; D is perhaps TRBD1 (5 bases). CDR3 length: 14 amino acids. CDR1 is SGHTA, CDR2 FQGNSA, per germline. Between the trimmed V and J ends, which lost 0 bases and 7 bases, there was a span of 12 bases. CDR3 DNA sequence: TGTGCCAGCAGCTTAGCGGGAAGGGGCGGTGGCTACACCTTC. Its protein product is CASSLAGRGGGYTF.

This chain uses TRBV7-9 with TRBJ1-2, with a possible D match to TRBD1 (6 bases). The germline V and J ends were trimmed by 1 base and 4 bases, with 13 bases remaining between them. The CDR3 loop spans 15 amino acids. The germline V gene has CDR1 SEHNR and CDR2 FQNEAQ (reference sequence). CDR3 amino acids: CASSLGMTGSYGYTF. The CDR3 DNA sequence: TGTGCCAGCAGCTTAGGCATGACAGGTAGCTATGGCTACACCTTC.

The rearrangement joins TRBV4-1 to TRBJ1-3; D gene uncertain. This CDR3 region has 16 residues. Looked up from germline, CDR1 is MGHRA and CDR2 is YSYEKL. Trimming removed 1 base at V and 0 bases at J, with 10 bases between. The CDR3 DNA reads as TGCGCCAGCAGCCAAGTTCTGTATCTCTCTGGAAACACCATATATTTT. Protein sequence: CASSQVLYLSGNTIYF.

Written as DNA, the CDR3 is TGTGCCAGCAGTTCCGGGACAGGGCACACAGATACGCAGTATTTT. It yields the protein CASSSGTGHTDTQYF. The V call is TRBV7-9, the J call TRBJ2-3; the match to TRBD1 covers 9 bases. Germline CDR1 reads SEHNR; CDR2 reads FQNEAQ (reference sequence). The CDR3 loop spans 15 amino acids. Losses at the gene ends were 6 bases for V and 2 bases for J; bases not matched to a gene: 6.

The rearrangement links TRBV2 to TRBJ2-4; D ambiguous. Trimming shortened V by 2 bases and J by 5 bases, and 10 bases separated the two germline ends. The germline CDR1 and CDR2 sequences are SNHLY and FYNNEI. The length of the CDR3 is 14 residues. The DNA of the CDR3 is TGTGCCAGCAGTGAAACTGGGTTCGAAAACATTCAGTACTTC. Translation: CASSETGFENIQYF.

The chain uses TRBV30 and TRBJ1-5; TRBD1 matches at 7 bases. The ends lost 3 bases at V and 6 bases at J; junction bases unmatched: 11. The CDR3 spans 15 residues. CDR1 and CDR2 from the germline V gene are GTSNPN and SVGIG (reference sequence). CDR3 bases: TGTGCCTGGAGCCCTGGGACAGCGACGATTCAGCCCCAGCATTTT. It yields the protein CAWSPGTATIQPQHF. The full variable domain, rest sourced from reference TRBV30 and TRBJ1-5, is SQTIHQWPATLVQPVGSPLSLECTVEGTSNPNLYWYRQAAGRGLQLLFYSVGIGQISSEVPQNLSASRPQDRQFILSSKKLLLSDSGFYLCAWSPGTATIQPQHFGDGTRLSIL.

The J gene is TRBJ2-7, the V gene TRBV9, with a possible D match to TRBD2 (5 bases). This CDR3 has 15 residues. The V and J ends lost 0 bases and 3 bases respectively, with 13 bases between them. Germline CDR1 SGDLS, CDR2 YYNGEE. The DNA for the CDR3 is TGTGCCAGCAGCGTAGAAGCTAGCATAGGCTACGAGCAGTACTTC. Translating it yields CASSVEASIGYEQYF.

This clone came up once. The CDR3 region has the DNA TGTGCCAGCAGTGAACTAGGTGCAACTAATGAAAAACTGTTTTTT. The encoded protein is CASSELGATNEKLFF. This rearrangement joins TRBV25-1 to TRBJ1-4, with D unresolved. Trimming shortened V by 2 bases and J by 0 bases, and 7 bases separated the two germline ends. Germline lookup yields CDR1 MGHDK and CDR2 SYGVNS. The CDR3 totals 15 residues.

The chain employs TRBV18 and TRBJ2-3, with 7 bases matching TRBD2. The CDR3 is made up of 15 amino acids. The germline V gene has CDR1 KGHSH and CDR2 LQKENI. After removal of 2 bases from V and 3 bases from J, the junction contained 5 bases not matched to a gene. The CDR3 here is CASSPTGGRTDTQYF. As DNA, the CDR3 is TGTGCCAGCTCACCAACGGGGGGACGTACAGATACGCAGTATTTT.

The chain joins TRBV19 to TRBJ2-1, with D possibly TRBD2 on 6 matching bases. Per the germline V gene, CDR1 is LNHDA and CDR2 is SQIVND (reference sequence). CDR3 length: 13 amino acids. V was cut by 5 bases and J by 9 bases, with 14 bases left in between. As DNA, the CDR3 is TGTGCCAGTAGTGCGGGACTGGGCGGTGAGCAGTTCTTC. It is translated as CASSAGLGGEQFF.

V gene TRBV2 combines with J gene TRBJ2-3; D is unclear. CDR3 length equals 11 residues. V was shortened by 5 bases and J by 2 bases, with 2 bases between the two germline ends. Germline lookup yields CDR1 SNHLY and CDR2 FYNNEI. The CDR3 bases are TGTGCCAGCAGTCTCACAGATACGCAGTATTTT. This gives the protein CASSLTDTQYF.

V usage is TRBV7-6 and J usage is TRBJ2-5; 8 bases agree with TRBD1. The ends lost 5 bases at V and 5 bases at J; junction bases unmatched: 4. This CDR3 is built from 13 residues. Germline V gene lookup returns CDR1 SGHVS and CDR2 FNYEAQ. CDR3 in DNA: TGTGCCAGCAGCCGAGACAGGGGTGAGACCCAGTACTTC. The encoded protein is CASSRDRGETQYF.